The next 22 T cell receptor beta chains were all read from a single sample in a study of blood T cells in healthy people across ages. Sample-barcoded 5' priming and a J-beta primer mix drove a second PCR of 7 to 11 cycles. TCRdb analysed the 5' RACE reads with MiXCR anew, one entry per CDR3 protein. The sample records around 1,800,000 distinct CDR3 sequences, roughly two fifths being singletons. The sample taken for sequencing was blood. These receptors came from a human donor in good health.

In its sample, this clonotype was seen a few times. The rearrangement uses TRBV6-2 or TRBV6-3 and TRBJ1-5; no definite D call. V was pared by 2 bases and J by 6 bases, with 5 bases between. CDR3 length equals 12 residues. Germline CDR1 MNHEY, CDR2 SVGEGT. The CDR3 loop is CASSYRSQPQHF. CDR3 nucleotide sequence: TGTGCCAGCAGTTACCGTTCTCAGCCCCAGCATTTT.

This clonotype was observed a handful of times. This chain connects TRBV5-1 to TRBJ2-5; the D call may be TRBD1 or TRBD2 (5 bases each). The V gene lost 0 bases and the J gene lost 1 base, with 7 bases spanning the gap. Germline loops: CDR1 SGHRS, CDR2 YFSETQ. The CDR3 covers 14 residues. CDR3 nucleotides: TGCGCCAGCAGCTTGGGGGACGTCCAAGAGACCCAGTACTTC. This sequence encodes CASSLGDVQETQYF. The full variable domain, its missing parts supplied by reference TRBV5-1 and TRBJ2-5, is KAGVTQTPRYLIKTRGQQVTLSCSPISGHRSVSWYQQTPGQGLQFLFEYFSETQRNKGNFPGRFSGRQFSNSRSEMNVSTLELGDSALYLCASSLGDVQETQYFGPGTRLLVL.

V usage is TRBV7-2 and J usage is TRBJ1-2; 9 nucleotides match TRBD1. The V gene end was trimmed by 5 bases and the J gene end by 7 bases; junction bases not matched to a gene: 8. CDR3 length: 14 amino acids. Germline lookup yields CDR1 SGHTA and CDR2 FQGNSA. The chain's CDR3 is CASSGDRVQGGYTF. The CDR3 DNA reads as TGTGCCAGCAGCGGGGACAGGGTCCAGGGTGGCTACACCTTC.

DNA for the CDR3: TGTGCCAGCAGCCCGGCTCGGGCAAGGGATACGCAGTATTTT. It yields the protein CASSPARARDTQYF. The chain has TRBV4-2 and TRBJ2-3; D gene uncertain. Germline V gives CDR1 LGHNA, CDR2 YNFKEQ. Trimming stripped 4 bases from V and 6 bases from J, with 14 bases between. There are 14 residues in the CDR3.

This chain joins TRBV4-3 and TRBJ1-2; 7 bases are shared with TRBD1. CDR1 is LGHNA and CDR2 is YSLEER in the germline V gene. V gave up 0 bases and J gave up 4 bases; unmatched junction bases: 8. This CDR3 spans 16 amino acids. The CDR3 DNA reads TGCGCCAGCAGCCAAGAAGTCGGTAACAGGGGCTATGGCTACACCTTC. It encodes CASSQEVGNRGYGYTF.

In its sample, this clonotype was seen many times. The CDR3 DNA reads TGTGCCAGCAGCCCCTCGGAGACCCAGTACTTC. Its translation is CASSPSETQYF. This chain connects TRBV12-3 or TRBV12-4 to TRBJ2-5, with D unresolved. The CDR3 spans 11 residues. The germline V and J ends were trimmed by 6 bases and 5 bases, with 7 bases remaining between them.

V is TRBV11-3 and J is TRBJ2-5; TRBD1 agrees at 7 bases. The DNA end is a closer match to TRBJ2-7, so the J assignment may be wrong. Germline CDR1 is SGHNT and CDR2 is YENEEA. The CDR3 consists of 14 residues. CDR3 sequence (DNA): TGTGCCAGCAACTACCGACAGGGAACCTACGAGCAGTACTTC. This gives the protein CASNYRQGTYEQYF.

This clonotype appeared once. The chain carries TRBV20-1 and TRBJ1-4; 10 nucleotides agree with TRBD1. The CDR3 has 15 residues. V was pared by 1 base and J by 7 bases, with 6 bases of the junction left unmatched. The V gene's germline CDR1 is DFQATT and CDR2 SNEGSKA (reference sequence). The CDR3 loop is CSARGPGTGAEKLFF. CDR3 sequence (DNA): TGCAGTGCTAGAGGACCTGGGACAGGGGCTGAAAAACTGTTTTTT.

This chain joins TRBV21-1 and TRBJ1-5. TRBV21-1 is shown as a pseudogene. The CDR3 contains 15 residues. The CDR3 coding sequence is TGTGCCAGCAGCAAAGATTGCGACAGAAATCAGCCCCAGCATTTT. Amino acid sequence: CASSKDCDRNQPQHF.

This chain connects TRBV7-9 to TRBJ1-2, with D maybe TRBD1 (5 bases). The germline CDR1 and CDR2 sequences are SEHNR and FQNEAQ (reference sequence). V was trimmed by 4 bases and J by 8 bases, leaving 20 bases between them. This CDR3 is built from 15 residues. CDR3 region: CASSSTAGGGGGYTF. CDR3 DNA: TGTGCCAGCAGCTCCACCGCCGGGGGGGGTGGCGGCTACACCTTC.

This chain uses TRBV4-3 with TRBJ1-2, with 8 bases fitting TRBD1. Trimming cost V 4 bases and J 3 bases; bases outside gene matches: 10. The CDR3 runs 16 residues. Germline lookup yields CDR1 LGHNA and CDR2 YSLEER. The CDR3 spells CASSLIRAGGYYGYTF. CDR3 in DNA: TGCGCCAGCAGCCTTATTCGGGCAGGGGGCTACTATGGCTACACCTTC.

The chain has TRBV27 and TRBJ1-5; D is ambiguous. Per the germline V gene, CDR1 is MNHEY and CDR2 is SMNVEV (reference sequence). The CDR3 is 14 amino acids. Trimming left V 0 bases short and J 4 bases short, with 7 bases between. In DNA, the CDR3 is TGTGCCAGCAGTTTATCGTCGATAAATCAGCCCCAGCATTTT. Translated: CASSLSSINQPQHF.

The chain combines TRBV7-2 with TRBJ2-1, with TRBD2 identical over 9 bases. Trimming cost V 6 bases and J 8 bases; bases outside gene matches: 14. Germline V gene data show CDR1 as SGHTA and CDR2 as FQGNSA. This CDR3 contains 16 residues. For the CDR3, the DNA is TGTGCCAGCAGTCCCCGGCGGTTAGCGGGGGTCGATGAGCAGTTCTTC. Translating it yields CASSPRRLAGVDEQFF.

J is TRBJ2-1 and V is TRBV5-1; 10 bases map to TRBD2. With 2 bases clipped from V and 3 bases from J, the junction kept 2 bases outside the gene matches. CDR3 size: 15 residues. In germline, CDR1 is SGHRS, CDR2 YFSETQ. In DNA form, the CDR3 reads TGCGCCAGCAGCTTCGGGACTAGCGTCTACAATGAGCAGTTCTTC. It codes for CASSFGTSVYNEQFF.

V usage is TRBV6-6 and J usage is TRBJ1-2, with 7 bases that match TRBD1. V was pared by 2 bases and J by 8 bases, with 11 bases of the junction left unmatched. The CDR3 length is 15 residues. Germline CDR1 and CDR2: MNHNY and SVGAGI (reference sequence). CDR3: CASSYGQAVDVGYTF. The CDR3 DNA reads TGTGCCAGCAGTTACGGACAGGCCGTGGATGTGGGCTACACCTTC.

This clonotype was observed a few times. The chain joins TRBV18 to TRBJ2-3; perhaps TRBD2 as D (5 bases). V lost 1 base to trimming and J lost 2 bases, with 13 bases between them. This CDR3 contains 16 residues. Germline V CDR1 and CDR2: KGHSH, LQKENI. The CDR3 bases are TGTGCCAGCTCACCACGATTGACGGGAAACACAGATACGCAGTATTTT. This sequence encodes CASSPRLTGNTDTQYF.

The V and J genes are TRBV20-1 and TRBJ2-5; possibly TRBD1 or TRBD2 for D (5 bases each). V was trimmed by 2 bases and J by 4 bases, leaving 14 bases between them. CDR3 size: 14 residues. Germline V gene lookup returns CDR1 DFQATT and CDR2 SNEGSKA (reference sequence). CDR3 in amino acids: CSARRGSGGETQYF. The CDR3 DNA follows: TGCAGTGCTAGAAGAGGTAGTGGGGGAGAGACCCAGTACTTC.

The genes are TRBV20-1 and TRBJ2-1; 7 nucleotides match TRBD2. The germline CDR1 and CDR2 sequences are DFQATT and SNEGSKA (reference sequence). The CDR3 loop spans 14 amino acids. The CDR3 loop is CSPRDYSQGNEQFF. As DNA, the CDR3 is TGCAGCCCAAGGGACTACTCTCAGGGCAATGAGCAGTTCTTC.

The V gene is TRBV7-2, the J gene TRBJ1-5; 8 nucleotides match TRBD1. Germline assignment: CDR1 SGHTA and CDR2 FQGNSA. V shed 6 bases, J shed 2 bases, and the junction held 6 bases outside the gene matches. The CDR3 has 15 residues. The CDR3 spells CASRSTGVGNQPQHF. The CDR3 DNA reads as TGTGCCAGCAGGTCGACAGGGGTCGGCAATCAGCCCCAGCATTTT.

This clonotype was observed a few times. The gene calls are TRBV10-3 and TRBJ2-7; TRBD1 matches 7 bases. The germline V gene has CDR1 ENHRY and CDR2 SYGVKD. V trimming: 6 bases; J trimming: 4 bases; junction bases outside the gene matches: 18. The CDR3 runs to 17 residues. CDR3 sequence: CAISHRMRQGEKYEQYF. The CDR3, as DNA: TGTGCCATCAGCCACCGGATGCGACAGGGAGAGAAGTACGAGCAGTACTTC.

The chain combines TRBV6-2 or TRBV6-3 with TRBJ1-2; D remains unclear. The CDR3 covers 13 residues. The germline V and J ends were trimmed by 4 bases and 8 bases, with 14 bases remaining between them. The germline V gene encodes CDR1 MNHEY and CDR2 SVGEGT. The CDR3 reads CASSSRDNSGYTF. CDR3 nucleotide sequence: TGTGCCAGCAGTTCTAGAGATAATTCGGGCTACACCTTC.

This clonotype was found a few times. The chain joins TRBV20-1 to TRBJ1-2; 11 bases are shared with TRBD1. V was pared by 2 bases and J by 4 bases, with 9 bases of the junction left unmatched. The germline V gene encodes CDR1 DFQATT and CDR2 SNEGSKA (reference sequence). The length of the CDR3 is 16 residues. Here the CDR3 reads CSARTGTGGPIYGYTF. The CDR3 DNA sequence: TGCAGTGCTAGAACCGGGACAGGGGGTCCCATCTATGGCTACACCTTC.